This is a list of T cell receptor beta chains from one sample in a study of blood T cell repertoires in COVID-19. Clones were sequenced by immunoSEQ multiplex PCR, and TCRdb holds only the in-frame ones, with some missing. The sample contains 300,000 to 400,000 clones, over 70% of which appear only once. Sequenced input: peripheral blood. All receptors derive from a young man with active or convalescent COVID-19. Both conserved end residues are part of each CDR3. The order of the fields is V gene, J gene, CDR3 protein.

V gene: TRBV7-2; J gene: TRBJ2-1; CDR3 protein: CASSLGGLNEQFF
V gene: TRBV28; J gene: TRBJ2-3; CDR3 protein: CASSSPGNTDTQYF
V gene: TRBV25-1; J gene: TRBJ1-2; CDR3 protein: CASSDYIGSDRSGYTF
V gene: TRBV5-1; J gene: TRBJ2-5; CDR3 protein: CASSLTPSYQETQYF
V gene: TRBV3-1/TRBV3-2; J gene: TRBJ1-2; CDR3 protein: CASSQTSARGYTF
V gene: TRBV5-4; J gene: TRBJ1-2; CDR3 protein: CASSSRTGANYGYTF
V gene: TRBV6-5; J gene: TRBJ1-3; CDR3 protein: CASLGGGKNTIYF
V gene: TRBV4-1; J gene: TRBJ2-1; CDR3 protein: CASSRSGGSYNEQFF
V gene: TRBV11-2; J gene: TRBJ2-3; CDR3 protein: CASSSDRDTQYF
V gene: TRBV7-3; J gene: TRBJ2-5; CDR3 protein: CASSGSGSWGETQYF